Below, one T cell receptor beta chain is given with its context. This clonotype was found a few times. No antigen is known for it. Nothing much larger sits one base from this clone, and base qualities are not available. The time point label for this specimen denotes: pre-sensitization, week 0. The treatment or condition label on this specimen signifies: therapeutic diphenylcyclopropenone sensitization with weekly scalp DPC. Blood at each patch-test visit was drawn before the patch test was applied. Eligible patients were aged 18 to 70, diagnosed with alopecia, deemed suitable for DPC therapy, and excluded if pregnant. Total RNA was extracted from unfractionated whole blood that had been collected in Tempus Blood RNA tubes. The junction carries 17 bases between V and J, which are trimmed by 3 bases and 9 bases respectively. The cysteine opens and the phenylalanine closes a CDR3 of 15 amino acids. Of the read, only the CDR3 DNA is kept; its 45 bases are in frame from base 1. CDR1 and CDR2, looked up from the germline V gene, are KGHDR and SFDVKD.

The library was made by RACE. Instrument on record: NextSeq 500. During library preparation, unique molecular identifiers were attached to individual cDNA molecules so that TCRs could be counted quantitatively and reproducibly. Each blood RNA sample was used to sequence both TCR alpha and TCR beta chains. Processing in the source paper ran as follows. A median of about 87,000 TCRs per sample was observed, with a range of roughly 23,224 to 700,000. The Decombinator software suite was used to annotate the V, J and CDR3 of the TCR reads. To make PS versus PT1 abundance plots, every sample was subsampled to the same number of TCRs (28,000). Expanded TCRs were defined as absent before sensitization and observed at least eight times at the 2-week time point. Using fastp at Q25 and MiXCR, TCRdb reprocessed the public reads and kept productive beta chains. Identical CDR3 protein sequences are pooled into one entry, listed with their most common genes and DNA. Clone size and V and J calls follow TCRdb, not the original study. A total of roughly 380,000 distinct CDR3 sequences appear in this sample, roughly 5.3% of them only once. The top ten hold approximately 2.8% of the sample.

This sample stems from a study of human T cells and chemical hapten exposure (dated by TCRdb to 2020 to 2023). Turning to the overall study: For sensitization, 2% DPC in acetone was applied to a roughly 2 cm by roughly 2 cm area of upper inner arm skin. Weekly therapeutic DPC doses were additionally applied to the scalp of patients throughout the roughly 23-week study period. Patch tests used Finn chambers with 0.01% DPC on the upper back, scored after 6 days by International Contact Dermatitis Research Group standards. Alopecia areata with under or over 50% scalp involvement, alopecia totalis and alopecia universalis were represented in the patient cohort, which was mostly female. The libraries were sequenced as a pool, and the TCR yield per sample differed mostly because of small variations in library volumes within the pool. This study followed changes in the peripheral blood TCR repertoire in vivo during primary and secondary sensitization of alopecia patients to the hapten diphenylcyclopropenone (DPC). Patient blood was sampled pre-sensitization (week 0) and at 2, 6 and about 24 weeks after DPC sensitization. Blood for TCR sequencing was provided by twenty-nine alopecia patients at one to four time points (pre-sensitization, 2, 6 and 24 weeks).

Summary of the overall study and its limitations: Repeated subsampling changed both the strength of the expansion versus patch-test correlation and the threshold at which the correlation became significant. Compared with pre-sensitization or healthy control sets, expanded TCRs formed significantly more large CDR3 similarity clusters, which is consistent with antigen-driven responses. Patch test score correlated positively with the number of PT1 expanded TCRs, reaching significance at thresholds 8, 16 and 32 but not at 4. Alopecia, a presumed autoimmune disease, was present in all patients, so the immune response of the patients might differ from that of healthy individuals. DPC sensitization did not change how many TCRs were above 1 in 1000 frequency, and no evidence was found of alterations in global repertoire structure.

The V and J segments used are TRBV24-1 and TRBJ2-1, and perhaps TRBD1 as D gene, on 6 matching bases. The sample was whole blood, taken in connection with sensitization to the hapten diphenylcyclopropenone (DPC). The TCR was taken from a woman between 45 and 65 years old with alopecia areata. Some clones in this sample may be carry-over from other donors' samples. The nucleotides read TGTGCCACCAGTGATCCCCGGCAGGGGAATGGTGAGCAGTTCTTC. This encodes CATSDPRQGNGEQFF.